This T cell receptor (beta chain) was found in a study of blood T cell repertoires in COVID-19. As for the study in general: COVID-19 samples, acute and convalescent, were from the United States, Italy and Spain. T cells, B-cell-depleted T cells, or PBMCs supplied cDNA or gDNA.

The germline CDR1 and CDR2 sequences are ENHRY and SYGVKD. J lost 1 base, V lost 10 bases, and 7 bases had no gene match. The length of the CDR3 is 14 residues. Original analysis: Cell counts per sample came from amplifying reference gene primers. Using immunoSEQ multiplex PCR, the repertoire was profiled, and TCRdb retains in-frame clones only, with some absent. That table is the source of V, J and clone size, and D and trimming were worked out from the DNA. This repertoire shows about 220,000 clones, around three quarters found once; its top ten account for 5.5% to 8.5%. The sequence came from a woman aged 70-85 years with acute or convalescent COVID-19. Material for sequencing was peripheral blood. V and J are TRBV10-3 and TRBJ1-5; TRBD1 matches at 7 bases. For the CDR3, the DNA is TGTGCCACCGTACAGGGGCTAAGCAATCAGCCCCAGCATTTT. The encoded protein is CATVQGLSNQPQHF.